The source of this T cell receptor (beta chain) is a study of cytomegalovirus exposure and HLA in healthy donors. PCR involved 60 Vbeta and 13 Jbeta primers. The repertoire was sequenced with immunoSEQ multiplex PCR; TCRdb's copy has only in-frame clones and lacks some. The table lists about 170,000 clones, 84% of them singletons. The sequence derives from a man aged 18 to 30 in good health and CMV-seronegative. Sequencing input: PBMCs.

DNA of the CDR3: TGTGCCAGCAGTGAAGCGCGTTCCCCGTTAGAGACCCAGTACTTC. Its translation: CASSEARSPLETQYF. The chain uses TRBV6-1 and TRBJ2-5; D call uncertain. This CDR3 has 15 amino acids. V lost 0 bases, J lost 4 bases, and 12 bases lay in between. The germline V gene has CDR1 MNHNS and CDR2 SASEGT.